This TCR beta chain was sequenced during a study of Graves' ophthalmopathy and Graves' hyperthyroidism. As for the study in general: Samples of peripheral blood were obtained at initial diagnosis, prior to treatment of any kind. Study results and limitations: Among thyroid clonotypes expanded above 0.001 frequency, most also appeared in blood.

The count of this clonotype is one. The antigen remains undetermined. A much bigger clone sits one base away, suggesting this may be a read error. Moderately to severely active ophthalmopathy under 3 months, CAS at least 3, NOSPECS at least 4. The diagnostic workup employed clinical symptoms, serum thyroxine, TRAb, thyroid ultrasound and orbital computed tomography. RNA transcripts were the source from which TCR beta CDR3 regions were amplified. HTBI primers served in a first-round RT-PCR, which a second-round multiplex PCR followed. Via MiXCR, TCRdb re-called the multiplex PCR reads, giving one row per CDR3 protein. Among hundreds of thousands of distinct CDR3 sequences, just over 40% were seen once, and the ten largest hold over 2.5%. CDR1 and CDR2 (germline): DFQATT, SNEGSKA (reference sequence). The CDR3 spans 14 residues. Trimming took 6 bases from V and 2 from J, leaving 16 bases between them.

The receptor was derived from an adult man with Graves' ophthalmopathy. Material: peripheral blood. The rearrangement joins TRBV20-1 to TRBJ2-5, with a tentative D call TRBD1 (8 bases). This chain's CDR3 is CSANDRGGQETQYF. The CDR3 coding sequence is TGCAGTGCAAACGACAGGGGAGGGCAAGAGACCCAGTACTTC.